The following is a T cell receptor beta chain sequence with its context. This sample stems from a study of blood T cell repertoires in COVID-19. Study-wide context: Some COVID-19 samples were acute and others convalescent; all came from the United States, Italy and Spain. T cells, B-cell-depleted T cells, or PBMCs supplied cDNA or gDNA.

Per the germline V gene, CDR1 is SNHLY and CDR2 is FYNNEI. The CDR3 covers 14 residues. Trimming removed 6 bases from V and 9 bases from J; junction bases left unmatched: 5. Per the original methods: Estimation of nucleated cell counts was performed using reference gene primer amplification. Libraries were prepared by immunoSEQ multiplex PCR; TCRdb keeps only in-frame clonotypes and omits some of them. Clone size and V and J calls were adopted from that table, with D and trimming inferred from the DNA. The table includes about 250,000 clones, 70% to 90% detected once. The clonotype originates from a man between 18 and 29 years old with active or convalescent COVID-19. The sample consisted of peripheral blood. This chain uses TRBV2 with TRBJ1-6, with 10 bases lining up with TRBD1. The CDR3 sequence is CASSPTGGGSPLHF. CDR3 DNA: TGTGCCAGCAGCCCGACAGGGGGCGGTTCACCCCTCCACTTT.